A selection of T cell receptor beta chains follows, all from one sample in a study of cytomegalovirus exposure and HLA in healthy donors. The protocol was immunoSEQ multiplex PCR, while the TCRdb copy is restricted to in-frame clones and leaves out a portion. The repertoire holds about 170,000 clones, with roughly 83% as singletons. The sequencing sample was made of PBMCs. These receptors came from a woman between 45 and 65 years old in good health and CMV-seronegative. The CDR3 runs from the conserved cysteine through the conserved F or W. The D gene is left open where the match is weak. Not all rows give a size; the values are once, few, many and, for expanded clones, a class.

D	V	J	size	DNA	CDR3
TRBD2	TRBV18	TRBJ2-1	NA	TGTGCCAGCTCACCCGGGACTAGCAATGAGCAGTTCTTC	CASSPGTSNEQFF
TRBD1	TRBV7-2	TRBJ2-7	NA	TGTGCCAGCAGCTCCGAGAGGACAGGGGGTTACGAGCAGTACTTC	CASSSERTGGYEQYF
TRBD1	TRBV7-6	TRBJ1-6	once	TGTGCCAGCAGCCAGGACAGGACCGGCGTATCACCCCTCCACTTT	CASSQDRTGVSPLHF
TRBD1	TRBV5-4	TRBJ1-2	NA	TGTGCCAGCAGCTCGACAGGGGTTAACTATGGCTACACCTTC	CASSSTGVNYGYTF
TRBD2	TRBV7-3	TRBJ2-1	once	TGTGCCAGCAGCTTTTGGGGGAGGGCTGACAATGAGCAGTTCTTC	CASSFWGRADNEQFF
NA	TRBV19	TRBJ2-2	NA	TGTGCCAGTAGTATTTCCGGGGGAAAGGACGGGGAGCTGTTTTTT	CASSISGGKDGELFF
NA	TRBV30	TRBJ1-4	few	TGTGCCTGGAACGCAGGATCTGCAACTAATGAAAAACTGTTTTTT	CAWNAGSATNEKLFF
NA	TRBV28	TRBJ1-5	few	TGTGCCAGCACCCCCAGGGTTCATCAGCCCCAGCATTTT	CASTPRVHQPQHF
NA	TRBV25-1	TRBJ2-7	few	TGTGCCAGCAGTATTACAGGCTACGAGCAGTACTTC	CASSITGYEQYF
TRBD2	TRBV9	TRBJ2-7	NA	TGTGCCAGCAGCGTAGGACTAGCGGGAGGGGCCAGCACCTACGAGCAGTACTTC	CASSVGLAGGASTYEQYF